Each of the 19 T cell receptor beta chains below was sequenced from the same sample in a study of shared clonotypes between healthy human individuals. The data were produced by immunoSEQ multiplex PCR, yet TCRdb's version contains in-frame clones alone and is incomplete. The table has about 1,900,000 clones, roughly 94% seen once. Naive CD8 isolation took CD45RO-negative cells positively selected for CCR7 and excluded terminally differentiated effector memory CD45RA+ cells. The specimen sequenced was naive CD8+ T cells sorted from blood. These receptors were taken from a man aged 18 to 29 in good health.

V is TRBV6-5 and J is TRBJ1-6, with D perhaps TRBD1 (5 bases). CDR3 length: 14 amino acids. Trimming left V 2 bases short and J 8 bases short, with 10 bases between. The germline V gene has CDR1 MNHEY and CDR2 SVGAGI. Written as DNA, the CDR3 is TGTGCCAGCAGTTACGACAGCGAATATTCACCCCTCCACTTT. Translated, it gives CASSYDSEYSPLHF.

This chain links TRBV27 with TRBJ2-7; no reliable D call. V was pared by 0 bases and J by 0 bases, with 12 bases between. From germline, CDR1 is MNHEY and CDR2 SMNVEV (reference sequence). CDR3 size: 16 residues. In DNA form, the CDR3 reads TGTGCCAGCAGTTTATCAATTGGGCTGATCTCCTACGAGCAGTACTTC. It codes for CASSLSIGLISYEQYF.

The table lists this clone with a count of one. The chain couples TRBV7-9 to TRBJ1-4; 8 nucleotides agree with TRBD1. The CDR3 extends over 14 amino acids. V gave up 4 bases and J gave up 5 bases; unmatched junction bases: 3. Germline V lookup: CDR1 SEHNR, CDR2 FQNEAQ (reference sequence). In nucleotides, the CDR3 is TGTGCCAGCAGCTCACAGGGGGAGAATGAAAAACTGTTTTTT. Translating gives CASSSQGENEKLFF.

This clone was observed a single time. The V gene is TRBV11-2, the J gene TRBJ2-7, with no clear D. V lost 4 bases to trimming and J lost 5 bases, with 12 bases between them. Germline V lookup: CDR1 SGHAT, CDR2 FQNNGV. The CDR3 length is 13 residues. CDR3: CASSSSPIHEQYF. CDR3 DNA sequence: TGTGCCAGCAGCTCCTCGCCCATCCACGAGCAGTACTTC.

The chain employs TRBV7-6 and TRBJ2-3, with D tentatively TRBD2 (7 bases). Trimming took 2 bases from V and 5 from J, leaving 11 bases between them. The CDR3 covers 14 residues. CDR1 and CDR2 from the germline V gene are SGHVS and FNYEAQ. The CDR3 bases are TGTGCCAGCAGCTTAAGGGGGGGCAGAGATACGCAGTATTTT. Protein sequence: CASSLRGGRDTQYF. The whole variable domain, filled in from reference TRBV7-6 and TRBJ2-3, reads GAGVSQSPRYKVTKRGQDVALRCDPISGHVSLYWYRQALGQGPEFLTYFNYEAQQDKSGLPNDRFSAERPEGSISTLTIQRTEQRDSAMYRCASSLRGGRDTQYFGPGTRLTVL.

The J gene is TRBJ2-1, the V gene TRBV5-6, with 10 bases identical to TRBD2. The CDR3 is 14 residues long. The germline gives CDR1 SGHDT, CDR2 YYEEEE. J was trimmed by 9 bases and V by 10 bases; bases with no gene match: 13. The CDR3 region is CASGGTSDLGEQFF. The DNA of the CDR3 is TGTGCCTCCGGCGGGACTAGCGACCTCGGTGAGCAGTTCTTC. Complete variable domain (other parts from reference TRBV5-6 and TRBJ2-1): DAGVTQSPTHLIKTRGQQVTLRCSPKSGHDTVSWYQQALGQGPQFIFQYYEEEERQRGNFPDRFSGHQFPNYSSELNVNALLLGDSALYLCASGGTSDLGEQFFGPGTRLTVL.

The chain is built from TRBV18 and TRBJ2-7; D is perhaps TRBD2 (6 bases). The V and J ends lost 6 bases and 3 bases respectively, with 12 bases between them. Germline loops: CDR1 KGHSH, CDR2 LQKENI. The CDR3 is made up of 13 amino acids. CDR3 protein: CASSSSVDYEQYF. The CDR3 nucleotides are TGTGCCAGCTCCTCTAGCGTGGACTACGAGCAGTACTTC. The variable domain in full, completed from reference TRBV18 and TRBJ2-7, reads NAGVMQNPRHLVRRRGQEARLRCSPMKGHSHVYWYRQLPEEGLKFMVYLQKENIIDESGMPKERFSAEFPKEGPSILRIQQVVRGDSAAYFCASSSSVDYEQYFGPGTRLTVT.

The V call is TRBV28, the J call TRBJ1-6; D not resolved. The CDR3 extends over 14 amino acids. Germline loops: CDR1 MDHEN, CDR2 SYDVKM. V lost 4 bases and J 9 bases, leaving 13 bases between the germline ends. CDR3 DNA: TGTGCCAGCAGTTCCCTGAATTCTGGTTCACCCCTCCACTTT. The encoded protein is CASSSLNSGSPLHF. Looking up the rest from reference TRBV28 and TRBJ1-6 gives the full variable domain: DVKVTQSSRYLVKRTGEKVFLECVQDMDHENMFWYRQDPGLGLRLIYFSYDVKMKEKGDIPEGYSVSREKKERFSLILESASTNQTSMYLCASSSLNSGSPLHFGNGTRLTVT.

The genes are TRBV27 and TRBJ2-7, with a possible D match to TRBD2 (6 bases). Trimming took off 3 bases at V and 3 bases at J, with 15 bases between the two ends. Germline loops: CDR1 MNHEY, CDR2 SMNVEV (reference sequence). The CDR3 consists of 15 residues. CDR3: CASSFGGYMGYEQYF. Written as DNA, the CDR3 is TGTGCCAGCAGTTTTGGGGGGTATATGGGCTACGAGCAGTACTTC.

This CDR3 reads CASSEFGSGRGSNQPQHF. CDR3 DNA sequence: TGTGCCAGCAGTGAATTCGGGTCCGGCCGAGGAAGCAATCAGCCCCAGCATTTT. J is TRBJ1-5 and V is TRBV6-1; D is ambiguous. CDR3 length equals 18 residues. The germline V and J ends were trimmed by 2 bases and 1 base, with 18 bases remaining between them. Germline V CDR1 and CDR2: MNHNS, SASEGT.

V is TRBV9 and J is TRBJ2-5; weak D call: TRBD2 (7 bases). The ends were cut back, 4 bases at V and 4 bases at J, with 14 bases in the middle. CDR3 length: 14 residues. The germline gives CDR1 SGDLS, CDR2 YYNGEE. The CDR3 loop reads CASSSGLGGETQYF. In nucleotides, the CDR3 is TGTGCCAGCAGCTCAGGACTAGGGGGAGAGACCCAGTACTTC.

The genes are TRBV2 and TRBJ2-7, with D possibly matching TRBD2 (6 bases). The V and J ends lost 7 bases and 0 bases respectively, with 10 bases between them. The CDR3 sequence is 13 residues long. Germline V gene lookup returns CDR1 SNHLY and CDR2 FYNNEI. The CDR3, as DNA: TGTGCCAGCACCCCGGGACTCTCCTACGAGCAGTACTTC. Translated: CASTPGLSYEQYF.

The chain links TRBV7-9 to TRBJ2-7; D is perhaps TRBD2 (7 bases). The CDR3 is 15 residues long. Trimming removed 6 bases from V and 5 bases from J, with 20 bases in between. Looked up from germline, CDR1 is SEHNR and CDR2 is FQNEAQ (reference sequence). The CDR3 DNA reads as TGTGCCAGCAGGCCCACTCAAGGGGGGGCGAACGAGCAGTACTTC. Residues: CASRPTQGGANEQYF.

The rearrangement joins TRBV4-1 to TRBJ1-1, with 7 bases fitting TRBD1. V lost 4 bases and J lost 0; bases outside the gene matches: 17. CDR1 is MGHRA and CDR2 is YSYEKL in the germline V gene. The CDR3 extends over 19 amino acids. CDR3 residues: CASSPRQGLMNGLNTEAFF. The CDR3 region has the DNA TGCGCCAGCAGCCCTAGACAGGGCTTAATGAACGGTTTGAACACTGAAGCTTTCTTT.

This clone was counted only a few times. This rearrangement joins TRBV6-1 to TRBJ1-2; unclear D gene. CDR1 MNHNS and CDR2 SASEGT come from the germline V gene. The CDR3 is made up of 11 amino acids. V was trimmed by 7 bases and J by 7 bases, leaving 10 bases between them. CDR3 region: CASTTMGGYTF. Here the CDR3 DNA reads TGTGCCAGCACGACCATGGGTGGCTACACCTTC.

The CDR3 nucleotides read TGTGCCACCAGCAGAGATGCGGCCCACACCTCCTATTATGGCTACACCTTC. It is translated as CATSRDAAHTSYYGYTF. V usage is TRBV15 and J usage is TRBJ1-2; D remains unclear. CDR3 length equals 17 residues. CDR1 is LNHNV, CDR2 YYDKDF, per germline (reference sequence). The V end was cut by 0 bases, the J end by 5 bases, with 19 bases between.

As to this clone: At the DNA level, this CDR3 is encoded by other sequences in the same sample as well. This sequence joins TRBV7-2 and TRBJ2-7, with 12 bases aligning to TRBD1. This CDR3 has 16 residues. V was clipped by 0 bases and J by 3 bases; unmatched bases: 3. Germline V gives CDR1 SGHTA, CDR2 FQGNSA. The CDR3 region is CASSLAGTGGSYEQYF. The CDR3 nucleotides read TGTGCCAGCAGCTTAGCCGGGACAGGGGGCAGCTACGAGCAGTACTTC.

This clone was seen a single time. The CDR3, as DNA: TGTGCCAGCAGTTACTCGGCGGGGGACAGCTCCTACGAGCAGTACTTC. This translates into CASSYSAGDSSYEQYF. The V gene is TRBV6-5, the J gene TRBJ2-7; D is possibly TRBD1 or TRBD2 (7 bases each). Germline V gives CDR1 MNHEY, CDR2 SVGAGI. V was cut by 0 bases and J by 0 bases, with 12 bases left in between. The CDR3 is made up of 16 amino acids.

The chain uses TRBV29-1 and TRBJ2-7, with 9 bases matching TRBD1. Trimming took 0 bases from V and 5 from J; bases not matched to a gene: 8. Germline-derived CDR1 and CDR2 are SQVTM and ANQGSEA. The CDR3 spans 15 residues. CDR3 amino acids: CSVEDKGTGFNEQYF. The DNA of the CDR3 is TGCAGCGTTGAAGATAAGGGGACAGGGTTTAACGAGCAGTACTTC.